This T cell receptor (beta chain) was recorded in a study of blood T cell repertoires in COVID-19. Study context: Whether acute or convalescent, the COVID-19 samples came from the United States, Italy and Spain. Sources were T cells, B-cell-depleted T cells, or PBMCs; the material itself was cDNA or gDNA.

Measured with immunoSEQ multiplex PCR; TCRdb has only the in-frame clones, and not every one. The data show about 100,000 clones, approximately 80% seen once. There are 15 residues in the CDR3. V was shortened by 4 bases and J by 0 bases, with 12 bases between the two germline ends. Germline values: CDR1 ENHRY, CDR2 SYGVKD. J is TRBJ1-1 and V is TRBV10-3; a weak D match, TRBD1 (5 bases). Sequencing was performed on peripheral blood. The receptor comes from a woman aged 70 to 79 with acute or convalescent COVID-19. The CDR3 DNA sequence: TGTGCCATCAGTGGCAGGACGGACATGAACACTGAAGCTTTCTTT. Protein: CAISGRTDMNTEAFF.